This T cell receptor (beta chain) was found in a study of T-cell memory formation after mild COVID-19. General study points: The main location of contracting CD4+ clones was CM and EM, and that of contracting CD8+ clones was EMRA.

Looked up from germline, CDR1 is DFQATT and CDR2 is SNEGSKA (reference sequence). The CDR3 extends over 12 amino acids. Trimming stripped 5 bases from V and 7 bases from J, with 13 bases between. This clonotype came up once. The antigen is unknown. Employing constant-segment primers, 5'RACE generated TCR alpha and TCR beta cDNA libraries bearing sample barcodes and UMIs. TCRdb processed the 5' RACE reads anew with MiXCR; each CDR3 protein has one entry. Found here are some 450,000 distinct CDR3 sequences, 15% to 25% of them singletons; the top ten hold 7.5% to 9.5%. This receptor was obtained from an adult woman who had mild COVID-19 (a few samples of this study predate the infection). Cell type and time point are not known. The sequenced sample was PBMCs or a T cell subset sorted from them (not recorded which). This rearrangement joins TRBV20-1 to TRBJ2-3, with TRBD1 as a possible D gene (6 bases). The CDR3 bases are TGCAGTGCTCCCGGACAGACCTATACGCAGTATTTT. Its protein is CSAPGQTYTQYF.